The 5 T cell receptor beta chains below all came from one sample that was sequenced in a study of cytomegalovirus exposure and HLA in healthy donors. Amplification used 60 Vbeta primers and 13 Jbeta primers. Profiling relied on immunoSEQ multiplex PCR, and the TCRdb table lists in-frame clones only, not all of them. The data hold 200,000 to 250,000 clones, with roughly 80% observed a single time. Sequenced material: PBMCs. These TCRs come from a woman in her twenties or thirties in good health and CMV-seronegative.

V gene TRBV7-8 combines with J gene TRBJ1-3; D gene unclear. Trimming took off 1 base at V and 1 base at J, with 17 bases between the two ends. This CDR3 is 18 amino acids long. Germline V gene sequence: CDR1 SGHVS, CDR2 FQNEAQ. The chain's CDR3 is CASSLVPPPVQSGNTIYF. The CDR3 nucleotides read TGTGCCAGCAGCTTAGTCCCCCCCCCGGTTCAATCTGGAAACACCATATATTTT.

The chain has TRBV27 and TRBJ1-4; no reliable D call. The germline V and J ends were trimmed by 5 bases and 0 bases, with 10 bases remaining between them. The CDR3 sequence is 15 residues long. Germline CDR1 and CDR2: MNHEY and SMNVEV (reference sequence). The CDR3 sequence is CASSPSLATNEKLFF. The CDR3 nucleotides read TGTGCCAGCAGTCCGTCACTTGCAACTAATGAAAAACTGTTTTTT.

This rearrangement joins TRBV5-4 to TRBJ2-1, with D possibly matching TRBD1 (6 bases). The CDR3 is made up of 15 amino acids. Germline CDR1 is SGHNT and CDR2 is YYREEE (reference sequence). V dropped 4 bases and J dropped 2 bases, with 13 bases sitting between them. The CDR3 DNA reads TGTGCCAGCAGCGCCGGGACACCGCCCTACAATGAGCAGTTCTTC. Protein sequence: CASSAGTPPYNEQFF.

The gene calls are TRBV5-6 and TRBJ2-7; 9 bases agree with TRBD2. The CDR3 has 19 residues. V lost 3 bases, J lost 3 bases, and 19 bases stayed unmatched. Per germline, CDR1 SGHDT and CDR2 YYEEEE. The CDR3 DNA is TGTGCCAGCAGCTCACTCACCCGTGGGAGGCGGGAGGGGGGCTACGAGCAGTACTTC. Translation gives CASSSLTRGRREGGYEQYF.

This clone was seen a few times. The chain uses TRBV6-7 and TRBJ1-5, with TRBD1 matching 10 bases. TRBV6-7 has ORF status, its function being uncertain. The length of the CDR3 is 15 residues. J was trimmed by 6 bases and V by 5 bases; bases with no gene match: 7. CDR3 sequence: CASSPGQGIGQPQHF. Written as DNA, the CDR3 is TGTGCCAGCAGTCCGGGACAGGGGATTGGTCAGCCCCAGCATTTT.